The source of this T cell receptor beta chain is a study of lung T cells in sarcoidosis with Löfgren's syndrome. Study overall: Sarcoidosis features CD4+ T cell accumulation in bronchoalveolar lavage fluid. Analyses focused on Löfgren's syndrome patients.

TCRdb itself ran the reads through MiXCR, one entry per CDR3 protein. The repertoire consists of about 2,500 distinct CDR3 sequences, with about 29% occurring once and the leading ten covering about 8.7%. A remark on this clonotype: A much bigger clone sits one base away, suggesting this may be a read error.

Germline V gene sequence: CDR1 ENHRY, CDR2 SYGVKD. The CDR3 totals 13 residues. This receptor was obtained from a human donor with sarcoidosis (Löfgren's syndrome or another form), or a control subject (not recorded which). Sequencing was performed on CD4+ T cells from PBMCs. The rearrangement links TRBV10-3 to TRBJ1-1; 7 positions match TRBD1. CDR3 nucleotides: TGTGCCATCAGACAGGGGATGAACGCTGAAGCTTTCTTT. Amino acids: CAIRQGMNAEAFF.